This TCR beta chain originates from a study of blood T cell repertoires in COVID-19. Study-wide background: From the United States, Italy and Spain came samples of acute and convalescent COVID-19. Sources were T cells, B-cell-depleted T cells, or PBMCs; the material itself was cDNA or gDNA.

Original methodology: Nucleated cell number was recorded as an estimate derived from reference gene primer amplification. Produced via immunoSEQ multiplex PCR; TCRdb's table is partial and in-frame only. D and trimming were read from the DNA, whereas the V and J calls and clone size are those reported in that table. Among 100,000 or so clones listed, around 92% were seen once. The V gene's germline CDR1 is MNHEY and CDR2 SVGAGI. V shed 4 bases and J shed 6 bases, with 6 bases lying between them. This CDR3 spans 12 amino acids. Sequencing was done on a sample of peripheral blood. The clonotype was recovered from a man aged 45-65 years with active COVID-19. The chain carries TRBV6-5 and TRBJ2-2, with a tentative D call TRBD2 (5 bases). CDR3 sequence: CASSSRAGELFF. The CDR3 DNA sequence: TGTGCCAGCAGTTCGAGGGCCGGGGAGCTGTTTTTT.